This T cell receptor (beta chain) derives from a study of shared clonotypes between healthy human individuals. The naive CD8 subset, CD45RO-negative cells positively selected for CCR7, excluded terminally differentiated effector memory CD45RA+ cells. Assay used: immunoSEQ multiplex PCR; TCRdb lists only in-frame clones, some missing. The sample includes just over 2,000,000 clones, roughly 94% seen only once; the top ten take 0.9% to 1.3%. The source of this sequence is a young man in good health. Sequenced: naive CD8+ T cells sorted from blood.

The CDR3 bases are TGTGCCAGCAGCCCCTTCGAGGGATACACCATATATTTT. Translated, it gives CASSPFEGYTIYF. This chain joins TRBV28 and TRBJ1-3; the D is unclear. Trimming removed 6 bases from V and 8 bases from J, with 14 bases in between. The germline gives CDR1 MDHEN, CDR2 SYDVKM. This CDR3 is built from 13 residues.